Ten or more counts support the clone carrying this TCR beta chain. The data were obtained in a study of T-cell reconstitution after alpha-beta-depleted transplantation in children. It was with unique molecular identifiers that the TCRbeta library was prepared. Via MiXCR, TCRdb re-called the PCR reads, giving one row per CDR3 protein. The data hold hundreds of thousands of distinct CDR3 sequences, with around 16% observed a single time. This CDR3 has 13 amino acids. Germline CDR1 reads DFQATT; CDR2 reads SNEGSKA (reference sequence). Between the trimmed V and J ends, which lost 0 bases and 5 bases, there was a span of 10 bases.

This chain links TRBV20-1 with TRBJ1-1; D unresolved. The specimen comprised PBMCs from the stem cell graft donor, sampled from the stem cell graft. The sequence was obtained from a human donor who donated a stem cell graft to a child with acute myeloid leukemia. CDR3 bases: TGCAGTGCTAGAGACCTTCCGGCGACTGAAGCTTTCTTT. It is translated as CSARDLPATEAFF.